The 23 T cell receptor beta chains below all came from one sample that was sequenced in a study of regulatory T cells in long-lasting Graves disease. HTBI primers from iRepertoire and Arm-PCR of CDR3 regions yielded the TCR beta libraries. One entry per CDR3 protein results from TCRdb running MiXCR on the multiplex PCR reads. The data show 400,000 to 500,000 distinct CDR3 sequences, roughly a fifth seen once. The time point is: persistent/refractory GD, antithyroid drugs over 5 years with positive TRAb. Generation of the TCR library employed RNA extracted from PBMCs. Sequencing used peripheral blood mononuclear cells (PBMCs), obtained when the disease was refractory, from a patient treated with antithyroid drugs. These receptors all stem from a female donor with Graves disease.

CDR3 bases: TGTGCCAGCAGCCAGGGCGGGAGAGGTACAGATACGCAGTATTTT. Amino acids: CASSQGGRGTDTQYF. The rearrangement links TRBV3-1 to TRBJ2-3; 7 bases match TRBD2. The junction had 6 bases not matched to a gene; V was cut back by 3 bases and J by 3 bases. The V gene's germline CDR1 is LGHDT and CDR2 YNNKEL (reference sequence). The CDR3 consists of 15 residues.

Ten or more counts support this clonotype. V usage is TRBV5-8 and J usage is TRBJ2-5; tentatively, D is TRBD1 or TRBD2 (6 bases each). This CDR3 comprises 15 residues. The V and J ends lost 4 bases and 5 bases respectively, with 18 bases between them. From germline, CDR1 is SGHTS and CDR2 YDEGEE. The CDR3 DNA reads as TGTGCCAGCAGCCCAGAATGGGGGGCTCTGGAGACCCAGTACTTC. Translated, it gives CASSPEWGALETQYF.

There are many counts of this clonotype. The chain combines TRBV28 with TRBJ2-5; 7 bases fit TRBD2. The CDR3 contains 14 residues. The V segment lost 5 bases and the J segment 5 bases; nucleotides outside the gene matches: 8. Germline V lookup: CDR1 MDHEN, CDR2 SYDVKM. The DNA for the CDR3 is TGTGCCAGCAGTCCCCCGGGGGGTATGGAGACCCAGTACTTC. It encodes CASSPPGGMETQYF.

In this sample, this clonotype turned up a few times. V is TRBV11-2 and J is TRBJ2-2; D is undetermined. Germline V lookup: CDR1 SGHAT, CDR2 FQNNGV. Trimming took off 5 bases at V and 3 bases at J, with 10 bases between the two ends. The CDR3 covers 14 residues. CDR3 in DNA: TGTGCCAGCAGCCCTAATCGGGACACCGGGGAGCTGTTTTTT. Its translation is CASSPNRDTGELFF.

This clonotype was observed a few times. J is TRBJ2-2 and V is TRBV7-3, with 9 bases lining up with TRBD2. CDR1 and CDR2 from the germline V gene are SGHTA and FQGTGA. Unmatched junction bases numbered 6, after V lost 5 bases and J lost 5 bases. This CDR3 contains 15 residues. This chain's CDR3 is CASSGSGRDTGELFF. CDR3 coding DNA: TGTGCCAGCAGCGGTAGCGGGAGAGATACCGGGGAGCTGTTTTTT.

V gene TRBV5-1 combines with J gene TRBJ2-7, with D maybe TRBD2 (5 bases). The CDR3 is 14 residues long. The V gene lost 5 bases and the J gene lost 2 bases, with 14 bases spanning the gap. CDR1 and CDR2 (germline): SGHRS, YFSETQ. The CDR3 protein is CASRREFDTYEQYF. DNA of the CDR3: TGCGCCAGCAGGAGGGAGTTTGATACCTACGAGCAGTACTTC.

The CDR3: CASSLAGGLSVYEQYF. CDR3 nucleotide sequence: TGTGCCAGCAGCTTAGCGGGGGGACTATCTGTCTACGAGCAGTACTTC. The chain employs TRBV7-9 and TRBJ2-7, with 7 bases matching TRBD2. The CDR3 contains 16 residues. Germline V gene lookup returns CDR1 SEHNR and CDR2 FQNEAQ (reference sequence). The J segment lost 3 bases and the V segment lost 0 bases, leaving 8 bases of the junction unmatched.

This clonotype showed up many times. CDR3 region: CASSFGQVATGELFF. The CDR3 bases are TGTGCCAGCAGTTTTGGACAGGTGGCCACCGGGGAGCTGTTTTTT. The chain combines TRBV28 with TRBJ2-2; 7 bases agree with TRBD1. The length of the CDR3 is 15 residues. CDR1 and CDR2 (germline): MDHEN, SYDVKM. The V gene end was trimmed by 3 bases and the J gene end by 4 bases; junction bases not matched to a gene: 5.

This clonotype was seen repeatedly, ten times or more. The chain couples TRBV15 to TRBJ2-2, with D possibly being TRBD2 (5 bases). Trimming removed 0 bases from V and 3 bases from J, with 17 bases in between. CDR1 LNHNV and CDR2 YYDKDF come from the germline V gene (reference sequence). This CDR3 comprises 18 residues. CDR3 nucleotides: TGTGCCACCAGCAGAGACCGTGGAAACACCGGGGACACCGGGGAGCTGTTTTTT. Protein product: CATSRDRGNTGDTGELFF.

This clonotype came up a few times. CDR3 amino acids: CSAPVETQYF. The CDR3 DNA is TGCAGTGCCCCCGTAGAGACCCAGTACTTC. V usage is TRBV20-1 and J usage is TRBJ2-5, with D unresolved. V lost 6 bases, J lost 4 bases, and 6 bases lay in between. Germline V lookup: CDR1 DFQATT, CDR2 SNEGSKA (reference sequence). The CDR3 is made up of 10 amino acids.

The chain recombines TRBV6-2 or TRBV6-3 with TRBJ2-2; 14 positions agree with TRBD2. Germline CDR1 is MNHEY and CDR2 is SVGEGT. The CDR3 is 18 residues long. Here the CDR3 reads CAPSGRRTSGRITGELFF. In DNA form, the CDR3 reads TGTGCTCCTTCGGGACGGCGGACTAGCGGGAGGATCACCGGGGAGCTGTTTTTT.

Notes on this clonotype: This could be a read error, since a much larger clone is one nucleotide away. The CDR3 nucleotides are TGTGCCACCATCAGAGAGGGACTAGCGGGAGAACTCGGGGAGCTGTTTTTT. Protein product: CATIREGLAGELGELFF. The chain combines TRBV15 with TRBJ2-2, with 14 bases matching TRBD2. The CDR3 length is 17 residues. Germline CDR1 reads LNHNV; CDR2 reads YYDKDF (reference sequence).

The genes are TRBV19 and TRBJ1-1; the D gene is possibly TRBD1 (5 bases). Trimming pared 1 base from V and 7 bases from J, leaving 13 bases between. Germline CDR1 is LNHDA and CDR2 is SQIVND (reference sequence). The CDR3 runs 14 residues. The CDR3 DNA follows: TGTGCCAGTAGTATAGTTGGGGGTTCGATTGAAGCTTTCTTT. Its protein is CASSIVGGSIEAFF. Full variable domain (outside the CDR3, taken from reference TRBV19 and TRBJ1-1): DGGITQSPKYLFRKEGQNVTLSCEQNLNHDAMYWYRQDPGQGLRLIYYSQIVNDFQKGDIAEGYSVSREKKESFPLTVTSAQKNPTAFYLCASSIVGGSIEAFFGQGTRLTVV.

In its sample, this clonotype was seen a few times. The chain recombines TRBV28 with TRBJ2-3; 9 nucleotides align to TRBD2. The CDR3 sequence is 16 residues long. Germline V lookup: CDR1 MDHEN, CDR2 SYDVKM. With 7 bases clipped from V and 4 bases from J, the junction kept 12 bases outside the gene matches. The CDR3 loop reads CASKTSGTSSPDTQYF. The CDR3 DNA follows: TGTGCCAGCAAAACCTCCGGGACTAGCTCCCCAGATACGCAGTATTTT.

In its sample, this clonotype was seen many times. CDR3: CASSLERDSDYEQYF. As DNA, the CDR3 is TGTGCCAGCAGCTTAGAACGGGATAGCGACTACGAGCAGTACTTC. The chain recombines TRBV7-8 with TRBJ2-7; TRBD2 is a possible D gene (5 bases). Germline CDR1 and CDR2: SGHVS and FQNEAQ. V shed 1 base and J shed 3 bases, with 13 bases lying between them. The CDR3 has 15 amino acids. Drawing the rest from reference TRBV7-8 and TRBJ2-7, the complete variable domain is GAGVSQSPRYKVAKRGQDVALRCDPISGHVSLFWYQQALGQGPEFLTYFQNEAQLDKSGLPSDRFFAERPEGSVSTLKIQRTQQEDSAVYLCASSLERDSDYEQYFGPGTRLTVT.

As concerns this clonotype: Being one base from a much bigger clone, this may be a read error. The CDR3 ends on some other residue instead of the conserved phenylalanine or tryptophan, so this is likely a read error. This sequence joins TRBV3-1 and TRBJ2-7; tentative D call: TRBD1 (5 bases). Germline lookup yields CDR1 LGHDT and CDR2 YNNKEL (reference sequence). The V end was cut by 4 bases, the J end by 0 bases, with 13 bases between. This CDR3 is built from 15 residues. CDR3 coding DNA: TGTGCCAGCAGCCGATCTGCAGGGAACTCCTACGAGCAGTACCTC. This encodes CASSRSAGNSYEQYL.

Points on this clonotype: A much larger clone lies one base from this, so it may be a read error. The chain links TRBV28 to TRBJ1-1; D gene uncertain. This CDR3 is built from 15 residues. Germline V lookup: CDR1 MDHEN, CDR2 SYDVKM. In DNA, the CDR3 is TGTGCCGGCAGTTTAACAGCGATGCTGAACACTGAAGCTTTCTTT. Translation: CAGSLTAMLNTEAFF.

V is TRBV27 and J is TRBJ2-1; TRBD2 matches 12 bases. After removal of 3 bases from V and 6 bases from J, the junction contained 18 bases not matched to a gene. Germline CDR1 and CDR2: MNHEY and SMNVEV (reference sequence). CDR3 length: 20 residues. CDR3 coding DNA: TGTGCCAGCAGTTTGCCACTAGCGGGAGGACCAGGCAGGGAAATCAATGAGCAGTTCTTC. Protein product: CASSLPLAGGPGREINEQFF.

The gene calls are TRBV7-2 and TRBJ2-3, with D tentatively TRBD2 (5 bases). Trimming took off 6 bases at V and 0 bases at J, with 16 bases between the two ends. Germline V lookup: CDR1 SGHTA, CDR2 FQGNSA. The CDR3 length is 16 residues. CDR3 nucleotides: TGTGCCAGCAGACCATTCGGGATATCTAGCACAGATACGCAGTATTTT. Translated: CASRPFGISSTDTQYF.

This clonotype appeared many times. The chain carries TRBV9 and TRBJ1-5; tentative D call: TRBD1 (5 bases). The CDR3 length is 14 residues. V was pared by 0 bases and J by 5 bases, with 9 bases between. The germline V gene has CDR1 SGDLS and CDR2 YYNGEE. CDR3 region: CASSVGAGYQPQHF. The CDR3 DNA sequence: TGTGCCAGCAGCGTAGGAGCAGGGTATCAGCCCCAGCATTTT.

V and J are TRBV7-2 and TRBJ2-7; D is perhaps TRBD1 (5 bases). The V and J ends lost 4 bases and 2 bases respectively, with 12 bases between them. CDR1 is SGHTA and CDR2 is FQGNSA in the germline V gene. This CDR3 spans 14 amino acids. Written as DNA, the CDR3 is TGTGCCAGCAGCTCCCCCCAGACAGCCTACGAGCAGTACTTC. Translated, it gives CASSSPQTAYEQYF.

The chain combines TRBV7-8 with TRBJ2-1, with 7 bases lining up with TRBD2. This CDR3 comprises 17 residues. The junction had 6 bases not matched to a gene; V was cut back by 0 bases and J by 1 base. Germline-derived CDR1 and CDR2 are SGHVS and FQNEAQ. Written as DNA, the CDR3 is TGTGCCAGCAGCTTAGCGCTGGGCGGGAGTTCCTACAATGAGCAGTTCTTC. Its translation: CASSLALGGSSYNEQFF.

Points on this clonotype: Its ends do not fully match the called genes, so a read error is possible. The chain joins TRBV5-1 to TRBJ2-5, with D tentatively TRBD2 (5 bases). Germline V gene data show CDR1 as SGHRS and CDR2 as YFSETQ. The CDR3 length is 15 residues. CDR3 nucleotide sequence: TGCGCCAGCAGCCACCTCCCCGGGAACCAAGAGGCCCAGTACTTC. Its translation: CASSHLPGNQEAQYF.